Following are 13 T cell receptor beta chains from one sample sequenced in a study of blood T cell repertoires in COVID-19. Profiled with immunoSEQ multiplex PCR; TCRdb holds only in-frame clones, not every one. Among roughly 57,000 clones, roughly 90% were seen once, and the ten largest hold approximately 15%. The sequencing sample was made of peripheral blood. These receptors came from a man older than 75 with acute or convalescent COVID-19.

The V call is TRBV5-4, the J call TRBJ2-1; TRBD2 is a possible D gene (5 bases). V gave up 0 bases and J gave up 7 bases, with 11 bases separating them. The V gene's germline CDR1 is SGHNT and CDR2 YYREEE (reference sequence). The CDR3 loop spans 14 amino acids. CDR3 coding DNA: TGTGCCAGCAGCTTGGAACTAGTAATGAATGAGCAGTTCTTC. This codes for CASSLELVMNEQFF.

This rearrangement joins TRBV19 to TRBJ2-5; 9 positions match TRBD1. Trimming at V came to 3 bases and at J to 5 bases, leaving 13 bases not matched to a gene. The CDR3 is 17 amino acids. Germline V gives CDR1 LNHDA, CDR2 SQIVND (reference sequence). The CDR3 nucleotides are TGTGCCAGTAGTATCTTCGGGGTACAGGGGGCGAGGGAGACCCAGTACTTC. This encodes CASSIFGVQGARETQYF.

The chain couples TRBV6-5 to TRBJ2-5; 10 nucleotides agree with TRBD2. Per germline, CDR1 MNHEY and CDR2 SVGAGI. J lost 1 base, V lost 6 bases, and 5 bases had no gene match. The CDR3 consists of 15 residues. CDR3 protein: CASSQSGGGQETQYF. CDR3 nucleotides: TGTGCCAGCAGCCAAAGCGGGGGGGGCCAAGAGACCCAGTACTTC.

The chain recombines TRBV5-1 with TRBJ2-2; D is ambiguous. In germline, CDR1 is SGHRS, CDR2 YFSETQ. Trimming shortened V by 2 bases and J by 5 bases, and 10 bases separated the two germline ends. The CDR3 has 14 amino acids. CDR3 bases: TGCGCCAGCAGCTTAGAACCGCGGACCGGGGAGCTGTTTTTT. Translating it yields CASSLEPRTGELFF.

This clone was counted a single time. The sample holds other DNA sequences that translate to the same CDR3. The CDR3 coding sequence is TGTGCCAGCAGTGAAGCGCGCGTAAGCGGCTACACCTTC. It encodes CASSEARVSGYTF. J is TRBJ1-2 and V is TRBV6-1; D is undetermined. V was pared by 0 bases and J by 8 bases, with 10 bases between. Germline-derived CDR1 and CDR2 are MNHNS and SASEGT. This CDR3 region has 13 residues.

The gene calls are TRBV6-1 and TRBJ1-1, with 7 nucleotides matching TRBD1. The junction had 3 bases not matched to a gene; V was cut back by 3 bases and J by 5 bases. In germline, CDR1 is MNHNS, CDR2 SASEGT. The CDR3 has 13 amino acids. The CDR3 sequence: CASSETGRTEAFF. The CDR3 DNA reads TGTGCCAGCAGTGAGACAGGGCGGACTGAAGCTTTCTTT.

This clone was observed a handful of times. The V and J genes are TRBV7-9 and TRBJ2-3; D is unclear. The CDR3 has 15 residues. Germline-derived CDR1 and CDR2 are SEHNR and FQNEAQ (reference sequence). V lost 1 base to trimming and J lost 1 base, with 9 bases between them. The DNA for the CDR3 is TGTGCCAGCAGCTTAGACCCACGGGGCACAGATACGCAGTATTTT. It encodes CASSLDPRGTDTQYF. Using reference TRBV7-9 and TRBJ2-3 for the parts outside the CDR3, the full variable domain is DTGVSQNPRHKITKRGQNVTFRCDPISEHNRLYWYRQTLGQGPEFLTYFQNEAQLEKSRLLSDRFSAERPKGSFSTLEIQRTEQGDSAMYLCASSLDPRGTDTQYFGPGTRLTVL.

J is TRBJ1-5 and V is TRBV19, with 7 bases aligning to TRBD1. V trimming: 5 bases; J trimming: 9 bases; junction bases outside the gene matches: 16. This CDR3 contains 16 residues. Germline CDR1 and CDR2: LNHDA and SQIVND (reference sequence). The DNA for the CDR3 is TGTGCCAGTAGTCTTTCTCCCGGGACAGCTTTCTGGCCCCAGCATTTT. Encoded protein: CASSLSPGTAFWPQHF.

The DNA for the CDR3 is TGTGCCAGCAGCTTTGCCAGGGGCGGGGGTTACGAGCAGTACTTC. Its translation is CASSFARGGGYEQYF. This chain connects TRBV7-2 to TRBJ2-7, with a possible D match to TRBD2 (7 bases). Germline V gives CDR1 SGHTA, CDR2 FQGNSA. The CDR3 consists of 15 residues. The germline V and J ends were trimmed by 3 bases and 4 bases, with 16 bases remaining between them.

This clone occurred a few times. The genes are TRBV5-4 and TRBJ2-3; D is perhaps TRBD2 (5 bases). The V end was cut by 2 bases, the J end by 2 bases, with 12 bases between. This CDR3 is 15 amino acids long. Germline V gives CDR1 SGHNT, CDR2 YYREEE (reference sequence). The CDR3 loop is CASSFAREITDTQYF. CDR3 bases: TGTGCCAGCAGCTTTGCCCGGGAAATCACAGATACGCAGTATTTT.

The chain is built from TRBV5-1 and TRBJ2-7; 7 positions match TRBD1. From germline, CDR1 is SGHRS and CDR2 YFSETQ. The CDR3 contains 14 residues. The ends lost 3 bases at V and 7 bases at J; junction bases unmatched: 10. CDR3 in amino acids: CASSSWDSSREQYF. CDR3 DNA sequence: TGCGCCAGCAGCTCTTGGGACAGCTCTAGGGAGCAGTACTTC.

This clone was seen just once. This chain joins TRBV6-5 and TRBJ1-6; 7 bases are a match to TRBD1. Germline-derived CDR1 and CDR2 are MNHEY and SVGAGI. The junction had 2 bases not matched to a gene; V was cut back by 6 bases and J by 6 bases. This CDR3 has 13 residues. DNA for the CDR3: TGTGCCAGCAGAGGGGGCTCTAATTCACCCCTCCACTTT. It translates to CASRGGSNSPLHF.

The CDR3 DNA sequence: TGTGCCAGCAGTGACGCGGGCAGGGGAAGGGCCTATGGCTACACCTTC. Protein product: CASSDAGRGRAYGYTF. This chain links TRBV2 with TRBJ1-2; D perhaps matches TRBD1 (6 bases). CDR3 length: 16 residues. Germline CDR1 and CDR2: SNHLY and FYNNEI. Trimming stripped 3 bases from V and 4 bases from J, with 18 bases between. Variable domain in full (rest from reference TRBV2 and TRBJ1-2): EPEVTQTPSHQVTQMGQEVILRCVPISNHLYFYWYRQILGQKVEFLVSFYNNEISEKSEIFDDQFSVERPDGSNFTLKIRSTKLEDSAMYFCASSDAGRGRAYGYTFGSGTRLTVV.